This paragraph reports one T cell receptor (beta chain). The data stem from a study of blood T cell repertoires in COVID-19. Study summary: PBMCs, B-cell-depleted T cells, or T cells provided the cDNA or gDNA that made up the material.

CDR1 and CDR2 (germline): LNHDA, SQIVND (reference sequence). This CDR3 has 14 amino acids. Trimming cost V 4 bases and J 7 bases; bases outside gene matches: 9. Libraries were prepared by immunoSEQ multiplex PCR; TCRdb keeps only in-frame clonotypes and omits some of them. The sample consists of roughly 280,000 clones, almost 90% of them appearing once. Sequencing was carried out using peripheral blood. The TCR comes from a woman in her twenties or thirties with COVID-19, enrolled during active disease. The J gene is TRBJ2-7, the V gene TRBV19; 8 bases align to TRBD2. The CDR3 nucleotides read TGTGCCAGTAGTAACGGAGCGGGAGCACGGGAGCAGTACTTC. This gives the protein CASSNGAGAREQYF.